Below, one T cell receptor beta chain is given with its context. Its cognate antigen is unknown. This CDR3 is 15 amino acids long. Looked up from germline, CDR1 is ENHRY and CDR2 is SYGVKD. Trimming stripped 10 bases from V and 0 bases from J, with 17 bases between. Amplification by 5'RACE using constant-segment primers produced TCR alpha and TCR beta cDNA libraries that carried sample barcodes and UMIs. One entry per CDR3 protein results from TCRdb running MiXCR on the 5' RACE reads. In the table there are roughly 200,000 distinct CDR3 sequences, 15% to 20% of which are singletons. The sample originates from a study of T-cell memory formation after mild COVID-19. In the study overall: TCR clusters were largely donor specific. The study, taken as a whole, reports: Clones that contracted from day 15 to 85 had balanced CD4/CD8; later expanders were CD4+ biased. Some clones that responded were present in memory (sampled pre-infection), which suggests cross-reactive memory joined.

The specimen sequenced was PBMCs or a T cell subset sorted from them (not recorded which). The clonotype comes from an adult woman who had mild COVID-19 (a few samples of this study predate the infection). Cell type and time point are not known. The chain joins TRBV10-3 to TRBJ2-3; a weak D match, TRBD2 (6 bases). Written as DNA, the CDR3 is TGTGCCAGCGGGCGCGGGGAGACTAGCACAGATACGCAGTATTTT. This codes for CASGRGETSTDTQYF.